This TCR beta chain appears in the sequencing data of a study of CD8+ T cells in alopecia areata. About the study: It was oral tofacitinib, at 5 to 10 mg twice daily, that treated patients received.

Following extraction, RNA underwent reverse transcription to cDNA, which served as the sequencing template. Sequencing used immunoSEQ multiplex PCR; TCRdb keeps in-frame clones, though not all of them. This sample yields some 130,000 clones, of which 45% to 50% are seen a single time; 15% to 20% belongs to the top ten. Germline loops: CDR1 SGDLS, CDR2 YYNGEE. The CDR3 has 16 residues. The ends lost 0 bases at V and 7 bases at J; junction bases unmatched: 6. In alopecia areata patients, both lesional scalp punch biopsies and peripheral blood were collected. This chain joins TRBV9 and TRBJ2-1; 11 bases are shared with TRBD2. The starting material was CD8+ T cells sorted from blood, obtained at week 0. This TCR derives from a human donor with alopecia areata. This CDR3 reads CASSVAASGGWNEQFF. The DNA of the CDR3 is TGTGCCAGCAGCGTAGCGGCTAGCGGGGGGTGGAATGAGCAGTTCTTC.